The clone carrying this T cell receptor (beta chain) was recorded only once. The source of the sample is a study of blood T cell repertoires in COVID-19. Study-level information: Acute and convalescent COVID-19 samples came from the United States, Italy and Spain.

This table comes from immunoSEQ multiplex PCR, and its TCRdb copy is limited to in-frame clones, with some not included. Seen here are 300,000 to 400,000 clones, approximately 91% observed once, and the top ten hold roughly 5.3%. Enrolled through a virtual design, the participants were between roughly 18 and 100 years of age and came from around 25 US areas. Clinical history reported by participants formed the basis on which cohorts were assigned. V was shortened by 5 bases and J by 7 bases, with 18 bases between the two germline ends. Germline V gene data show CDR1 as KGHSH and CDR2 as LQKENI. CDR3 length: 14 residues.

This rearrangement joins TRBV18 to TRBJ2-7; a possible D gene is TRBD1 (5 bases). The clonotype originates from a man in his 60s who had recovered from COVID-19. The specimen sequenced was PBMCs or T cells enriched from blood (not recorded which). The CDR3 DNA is TGTGCCAGCTCAGGGGCCGTGCGGAGTAAGGAGCAGTACTTC. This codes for CASSGAVRSKEQYF.